The rows below give T cell receptor beta chains drawn from one sample of a study of CD8 T cells in ankylosing spondylitis. MiXCR, run by TCRdb on the 5' RACE reads, gives a single entry per CDR3 protein. Of some 30,000 distinct CDR3 sequences listed, approximately 15% were seen once; the top ten hold about 40%. Input material: blood. Receptors originate from a male donor with ankylosing spondylitis or in good health (not recorded which). Both conserved end residues are part of each CDR3. D genes are given only for firm matches. The size of a clone is reported for some rows only, either as once, few or many, or as a class for expanded clones.

TRBV5-5,.,few,TRBJ2-3,TGTGCCAGCAGCTTTCTCGATAGCACAGATACGCAGTATTTT,CASSFLDSTDTQYF
TRBV18,.,few,TRBJ2-4,TGTGCCAGCTCACCGGGCGCTCCGGCGGGAAACATTCAGTACTTC,CASSPGAPAGNIQYF
TRBV12-3/TRBV12-4,TRBD1,few,TRBJ1-1,TGTGCCAGCAGGTCCACAGGGGGGAACACTGAAGCTTTCTTT,CASRSTGGNTEAFF
TRBV29-1,.,few,TRBJ1-2,TGCAGCGTTGAGCTGAACTATGGCTACACCTTC,CSVELNYGYTF
TRBV21-1,.,few,TRBJ2-2,TGTGCCAGCAGCGGCGTAGTCCCCGACACCGGGGAGCTGTTTTTT,CASSGVVPDTGELFF
TRBV29-1,.,.,TRBJ2-2,TGCAGCGTTGATGGCCAGGGAGTAGGGGAGCTGTTTTTT,CSVDGQGVGELFF
TRBV12-3/TRBV12-4,.,.,TRBJ2-2,TGTGCCAGCAGTTTGCAGGGTAACACCGGGGAGCTGTTTTTT,CASSLQGNTGELFF
TRBV20-1,TRBD2,few,TRBJ2-1,TGCAGTGCTACCAGCGGGGGGGGAAATGAGCAGTTCTTC,CSATSGGGNEQFF
TRBV29-1,.,few,TRBJ1-1,TGCAGCGTTAGCCGGGACCGGAACACTGAAGCTTTCTTT,CSVSRDRNTEAFF
TRBV20-1,.,.,TRBJ2-3,TGCAGTGCTAGTGAGGCAGATACGCAGTATTTT,CSASEADTQYF
TRBV20-1,TRBD2,many,TRBJ2-1,TGCAGTGCTAGGGGGGCTAGCGGGAGAGCCTCCGACAATGAGCAGTTCTTC,CSARGASGRASDNEQFF
TRBV4-3,TRBD2,few,TRBJ2-7,TGCGCCAGCAGCCAAGGGGGCGGGAGCGGCGAGCAGTACTTC,CASSQGGGSGEQYF
TRBV20-1,.,.,TRBJ2-3,TGCAGTGCCACGCAGAGGGCAGGGTTATCAGATACGCAGTATTTT,CSATQRAGLSDTQYF
TRBV11-2,.,few,TRBJ2-5,TGTGCCAGCAGCTCAACGGAGACCCAGTACTTC,CASSSTETQYF